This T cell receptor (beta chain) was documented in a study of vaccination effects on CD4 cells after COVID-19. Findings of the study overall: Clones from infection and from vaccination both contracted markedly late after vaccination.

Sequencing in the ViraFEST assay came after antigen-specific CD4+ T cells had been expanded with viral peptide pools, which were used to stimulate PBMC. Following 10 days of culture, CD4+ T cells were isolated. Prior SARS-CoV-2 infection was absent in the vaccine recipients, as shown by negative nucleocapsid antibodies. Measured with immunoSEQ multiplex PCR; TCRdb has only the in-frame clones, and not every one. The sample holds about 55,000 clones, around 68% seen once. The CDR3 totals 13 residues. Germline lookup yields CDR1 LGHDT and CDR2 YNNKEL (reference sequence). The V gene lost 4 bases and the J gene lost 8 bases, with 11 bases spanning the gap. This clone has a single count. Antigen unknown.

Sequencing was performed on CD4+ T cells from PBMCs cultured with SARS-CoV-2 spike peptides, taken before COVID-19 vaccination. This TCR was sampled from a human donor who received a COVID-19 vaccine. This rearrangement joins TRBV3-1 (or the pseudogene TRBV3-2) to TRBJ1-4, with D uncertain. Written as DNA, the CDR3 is TGTGCCAGCAGCCCGACCGCCGGAGAAAAACTGTTTTTT. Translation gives CASSPTAGEKLFF.